A single sample gave rise to the 14 T cell receptor beta chains below, sequenced in a study of blood T cell repertoires in COVID-19. TCRdb keeps only in-frame clones here, not all; method: immunoSEQ multiplex PCR. This sample has about 77,000 clones, with around 69% found just once. Sequences were obtained from peripheral blood. All receptors derive from a man between 65 and 80 years old with active or convalescent COVID-19.

With regard to this clone: The junction does not match germline at one end; this may be a read error. The chain combines TRBV3-1 (or the pseudogene TRBV3-2) with TRBJ1-2; 8 bases match TRBD1. The CDR3 is 14 residues long. Per the germline V gene, CDR1 is LGHDT and CDR2 is YNNKEL (reference sequence). As DNA, the CDR3 is TGTGCCAGCAGTCAAGGACAGGGAAACTATGGCTACACCTTC. Protein sequence: CASSQGQGNYGYTF.

The chain has TRBV30 and TRBJ2-5; a possible D gene is TRBD2 (6 bases). V was pared by 0 bases and J by 5 bases, with 7 bases between. CDR1 GTSNPN and CDR2 SVGIG come from the germline V gene (reference sequence). This CDR3 spans 12 amino acids. The CDR3 DNA sequence: TGTGCCTGGAGTGTGGAGGGGGAGACCCAGTACTTC. It encodes CAWSVEGETQYF.

The chain recombines TRBV1 with TRBJ2-1; TRBD2 was called by the table and not checked on the DNA. TRBV1 is deemed a pseudogene. The CDR3 totals 16 residues. The CDR3 loop reads CTSSQERGGRVDEQFF. CDR3 coding DNA: TGCACCAGCAGCCAAGAACGGGGGGGCCGGGTTGATGAGCAGTTCTTC.

The rearrangement links TRBV9 to TRBJ1-4, with TRBD1 matching 7 bases. The germline CDR1 and CDR2 sequences are SGDLS and YYNGEE. J was trimmed by 6 bases and V by 0 bases; bases with no gene match: 5. The CDR3 has 15 residues. CDR3 in amino acids: CASSVEGAGDEKLFF. CDR3 nucleotides: TGTGCCAGCAGCGTAGAGGGGGCAGGGGATGAAAAACTGTTTTTT.

V is TRBV11-2 and J is TRBJ2-7; 7 nucleotides match TRBD1. CDR3 size: 16 residues. V was pared by 3 bases and J by 1 base, with 9 bases of the junction left unmatched. The germline gives CDR1 SGHAT, CDR2 FQNNGV. The CDR3 protein is CASSFTTGYVSYEQYF. In nucleotides, the CDR3 is TGTGCCAGCAGCTTTACGACAGGGTATGTGTCCTACGAGCAGTACTTC. Complete variable domain (other parts from reference TRBV11-2 and TRBJ2-7): EAGVAQSPRYKIIEKRQSVAFWCNPISGHATLYWYQQILGQGPKLLIQFQNNGVVDDSQLPKDRFSAERLKGVDSTLKIQPAKLEDSAVYLCASSFTTGYVSYEQYFGPGTRLTVT.

The genes are TRBV6-1 and TRBJ2-1; D remains ambiguous. Trimming took off 2 bases at V and 4 bases at J, with 12 bases between the two ends. The CDR3 extends over 15 amino acids. Germline V gene lookup returns CDR1 MNHNS and CDR2 SASEGT. CDR3 in amino acids: CASSEYSKDYNEQFF. The CDR3 coding sequence is TGTGCCAGCAGTGAATACTCAAAAGATTACAATGAGCAGTTCTTC.

This clone came up once. The chain combines TRBV12-2 with TRBJ1-5; the D call TRBD1 from the table was never checked on the DNA. TRBV12-2 is termed a pseudogene. This CDR3 spans 17 amino acids. CDR3 protein: CASRLFCTVISNQPQHF. Written as DNA, the CDR3 is TGTGCAAGTCGCTTATTCTGCACAGTTATTAGCAATCAGCCCCAGCATTTT.

This rearrangement joins TRBV29-1 to TRBJ1-1, with D tentatively TRBD1 (5 bases). This CDR3 has 14 amino acids. V was shortened by 7 bases and J by 4 bases, with 19 bases between the two germline ends. Germline CDR1 SQVTM, CDR2 ANQGSEA. CDR3 region: CSGSQGLPSTEAFF. The CDR3 region has the DNA TGCAGCGGTTCTCAGGGTTTACCCTCCACTGAAGCTTTCTTT.

The V call is TRBV6-1, the J call TRBJ1-6; 7 bases fit TRBD1. Germline loops: CDR1 MNHNS, CDR2 SASEGT. Trimming took 2 bases from V and 6 from J; bases not matched to a gene: 4. The CDR3 contains 15 residues. This CDR3 is CASSETGTVNSPLHF. CDR3 DNA sequence: TGTGCCAGCAGTGAAACGGGGACAGTTAATTCACCCCTCCACTTT.

V usage is TRBV15 and J usage is TRBJ1-2; TRBD1 matches 7 bases. This CDR3 contains 15 residues. Germline loops: CDR1 LNHNV, CDR2 YYDKDF (reference sequence). The V and J ends lost 0 bases and 6 bases, in that order; junction bases with no gene match: 7. The CDR3 region is CATSRDREQGHGYTF. Here the CDR3 DNA reads TGTGCCACCAGCAGAGATCGGGAACAGGGGCATGGCTACACCTTC.

This sequence joins TRBV10-3 and TRBJ2-1, with D maybe TRBD2 (6 bases). Germline loops: CDR1 ENHRY, CDR2 SYGVKD. This CDR3 contains 13 residues. Trimming removed 11 bases from V and 5 bases from J, with 16 bases in between. The CDR3 loop is CASESGVDNEQFF. CDR3 coding DNA: TGTGCCTCAGAGTCGGGAGTAGACAATGAGCAGTTCTTC.

This clone was recorded many times. This rearrangement joins TRBV4-1 to TRBJ2-3; 9 bases fit TRBD2. Trimming cost V 3 bases and J 6 bases; bases outside gene matches: 7. Germline assignment: CDR1 MGHRA and CDR2 YSYEKL. The CDR3 contains 15 residues. Here the CDR3 reads CASSQTAGGSDTQYF. In DNA form, the CDR3 reads TGCGCCAGCAGCCAGACTGCGGGGGGGTCGGATACGCAGTATTTT.

The chain uses TRBV6-5 and TRBJ1-5, with TRBD1 as a possible D gene (5 bases). The CDR3 covers 13 residues. The germline V and J ends were trimmed by 10 bases and 7 bases, with 17 bases remaining between them. The germline V gene encodes CDR1 MNHEY and CDR2 SVGAGI. This chain's CDR3 is CATEQGFGQPQHF. DNA for the CDR3: TGTGCCACCGAGCAGGGTTTTGGACAGCCCCAGCATTTT.

This chain joins TRBV5-1 and TRBJ1-1, with 9 bases identical to TRBD1. The CDR3 length is 14 residues. V lost 3 bases and J lost 3; bases outside the gene matches: 3. Germline-derived CDR1 and CDR2 are SGHRS and YFSETQ. Written as DNA, the CDR3 is TGCGCCAGCAGCTCCGGGACAGGGCACACTGAAGCTTTCTTT. It encodes CASSSGTGHTEAFF.